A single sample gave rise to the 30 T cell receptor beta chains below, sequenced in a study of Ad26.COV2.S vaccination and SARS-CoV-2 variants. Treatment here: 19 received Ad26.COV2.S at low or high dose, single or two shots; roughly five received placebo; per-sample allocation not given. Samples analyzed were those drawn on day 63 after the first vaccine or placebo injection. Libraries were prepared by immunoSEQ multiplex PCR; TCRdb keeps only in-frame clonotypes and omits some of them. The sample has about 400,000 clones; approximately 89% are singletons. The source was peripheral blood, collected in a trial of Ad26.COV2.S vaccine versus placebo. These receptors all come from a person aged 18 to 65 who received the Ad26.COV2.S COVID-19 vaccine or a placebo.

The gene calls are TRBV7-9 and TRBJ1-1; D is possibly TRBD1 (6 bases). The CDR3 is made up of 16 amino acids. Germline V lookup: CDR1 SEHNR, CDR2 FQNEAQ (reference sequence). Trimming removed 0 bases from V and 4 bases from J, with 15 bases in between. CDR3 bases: TGTGCCAGCAGCTTAGCGGCAGGGGTAAGAATCACTGAAGCTTTCTTT. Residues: CASSLAAGVRITEAFF. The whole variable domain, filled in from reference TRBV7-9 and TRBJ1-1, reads DTGVSQNPRHKITKRGQNVTFRCDPISEHNRLYWYRQTLGQGPEFLTYFQNEAQLEKSRLLSDRFSAERPKGSFSTLEIQRTEQGDSAMYLCASSLAAGVRITEAFFGQGTRLTVV.

CDR3 DNA sequence: TGCAGTGCTATAACTAGCAATGAGCAGTTCTTC. It translates to CSAITSNEQFF. J is TRBJ2-1 and V is TRBV20-1, with D possibly being TRBD2 (5 bases). The V end was cut by 4 bases, the J end by 6 bases, with 7 bases between. Germline V gene lookup returns CDR1 DFQATT and CDR2 SNEGSKA (reference sequence). The CDR3 runs 11 residues.

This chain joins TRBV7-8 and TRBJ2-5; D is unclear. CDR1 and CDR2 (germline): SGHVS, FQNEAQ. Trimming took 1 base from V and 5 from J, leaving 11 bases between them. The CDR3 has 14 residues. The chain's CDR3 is CASSLEGLMETQYF. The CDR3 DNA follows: TGTGCCAGCAGCTTAGAGGGTCTTATGGAGACCCAGTACTTC.

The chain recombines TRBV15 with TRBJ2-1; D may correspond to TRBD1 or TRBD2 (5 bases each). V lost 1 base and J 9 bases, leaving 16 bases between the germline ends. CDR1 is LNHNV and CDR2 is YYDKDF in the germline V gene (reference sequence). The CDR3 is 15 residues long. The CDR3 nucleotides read TGTGCCACCAGCAGAGCCGGTCTCGCTGGGGGTGAGCAGTTCTTC. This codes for CATSRAGLAGGEQFF.

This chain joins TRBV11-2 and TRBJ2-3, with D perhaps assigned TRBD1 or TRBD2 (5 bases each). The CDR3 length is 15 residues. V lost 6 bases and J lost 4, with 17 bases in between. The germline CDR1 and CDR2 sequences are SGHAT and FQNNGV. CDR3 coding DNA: TGTGCCAGCAGGTTCCTTTTTGGGGGTGCAGATACGCAGTATTTT. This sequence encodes CASRFLFGGADTQYF.

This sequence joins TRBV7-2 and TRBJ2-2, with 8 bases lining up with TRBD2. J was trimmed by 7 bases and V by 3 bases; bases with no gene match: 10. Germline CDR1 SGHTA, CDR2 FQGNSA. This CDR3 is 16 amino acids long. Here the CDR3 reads CASSFSGAGSGGELFF. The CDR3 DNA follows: TGTGCCAGCAGCTTTAGCGGGGCCGGATCGGGCGGGGAGCTGTTTTTT.

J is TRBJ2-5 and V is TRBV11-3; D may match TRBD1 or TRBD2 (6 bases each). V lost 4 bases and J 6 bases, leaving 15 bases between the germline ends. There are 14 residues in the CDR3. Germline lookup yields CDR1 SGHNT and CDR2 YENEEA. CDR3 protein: CASSSVTGGKTQYF. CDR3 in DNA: TGTGCCAGCAGCTCAGTGACAGGCGGGAAGACCCAGTACTTC.

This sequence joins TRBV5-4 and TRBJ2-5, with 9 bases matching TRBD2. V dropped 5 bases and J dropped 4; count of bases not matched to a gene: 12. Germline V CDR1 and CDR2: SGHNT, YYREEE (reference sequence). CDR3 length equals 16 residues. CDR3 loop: CASSSKGAGGIETQYF. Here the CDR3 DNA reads TGTGCCAGCAGTTCGAAGGGCGCGGGAGGGATAGAGACCCAGTACTTC.

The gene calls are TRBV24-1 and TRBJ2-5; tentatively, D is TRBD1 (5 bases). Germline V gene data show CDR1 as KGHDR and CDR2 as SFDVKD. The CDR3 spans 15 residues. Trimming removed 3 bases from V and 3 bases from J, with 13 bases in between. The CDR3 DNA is TGTGCCACCAGTGATCCGCGGACACCCAAAGAGACCCAGTACTTC. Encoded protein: CATSDPRTPKETQYF.

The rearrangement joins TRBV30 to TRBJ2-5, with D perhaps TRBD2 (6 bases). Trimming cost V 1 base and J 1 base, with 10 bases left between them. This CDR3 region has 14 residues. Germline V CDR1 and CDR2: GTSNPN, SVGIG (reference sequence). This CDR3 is CAWSAGLLQETQYF. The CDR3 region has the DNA TGTGCCTGGAGTGCGGGACTCCTCCAAGAGACCCAGTACTTC.

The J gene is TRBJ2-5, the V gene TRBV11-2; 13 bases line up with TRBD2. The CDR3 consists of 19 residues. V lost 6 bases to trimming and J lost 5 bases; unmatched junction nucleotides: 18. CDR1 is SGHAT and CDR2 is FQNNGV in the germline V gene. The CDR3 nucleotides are TGTGCCAGCAGATCCGGGGTCTCGACTAGCGGGAGGATAGCGGAGACCCAGTACTTC. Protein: CASRSGVSTSGRIAETQYF.

CDR3 DNA: TGTGCCAGCAGCGTCCAAAGCCCGGGAAACACCATATATTTT. Protein sequence: CASSVQSPGNTIYF. The genes are TRBV9 and TRBJ1-3; D unresolved. Germline CDR1 reads SGDLS; CDR2 reads YYNGEE. Trimming took off 2 bases at V and 4 bases at J, with 10 bases between the two ends. The CDR3 extends over 14 amino acids. The entire variable domain, with the rest obtained from reference TRBV9 and TRBJ1-3, is as follows: DSGVTQTPKHLITATGQRVTLRCSPRSGDLSVYWYQQSLDQGLQFLIQYYNGEERAKGNILERFSAQQFPDLHSELNLSSLELGDSALYFCASSVQSPGNTIYFGEGSWLTVV.

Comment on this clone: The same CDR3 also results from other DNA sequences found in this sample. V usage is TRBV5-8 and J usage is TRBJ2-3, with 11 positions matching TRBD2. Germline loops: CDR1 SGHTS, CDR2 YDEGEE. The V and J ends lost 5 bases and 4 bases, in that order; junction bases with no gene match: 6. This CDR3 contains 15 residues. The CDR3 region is CASSLAGGGADTQYF. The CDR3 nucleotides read TGTGCCAGCAGTCTAGCGGGAGGAGGCGCAGATACGCAGTATTTT.

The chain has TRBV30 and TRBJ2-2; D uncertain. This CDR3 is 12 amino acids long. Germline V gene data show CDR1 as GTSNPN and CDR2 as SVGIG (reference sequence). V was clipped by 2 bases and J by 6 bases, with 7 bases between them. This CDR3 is CAWSRNAGELFF. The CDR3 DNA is TGTGCCTGGAGTAGAAACGCCGGGGAGCTGTTTTTT.

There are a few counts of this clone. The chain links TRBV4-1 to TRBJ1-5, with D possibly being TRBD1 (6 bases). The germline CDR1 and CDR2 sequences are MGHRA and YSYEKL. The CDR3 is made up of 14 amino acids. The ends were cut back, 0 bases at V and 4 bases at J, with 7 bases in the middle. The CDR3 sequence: CASSQEGGNQPQHF. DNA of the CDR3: TGCGCCAGCAGCCAAGAAGGGGGAAATCAGCCCCAGCATTTT.

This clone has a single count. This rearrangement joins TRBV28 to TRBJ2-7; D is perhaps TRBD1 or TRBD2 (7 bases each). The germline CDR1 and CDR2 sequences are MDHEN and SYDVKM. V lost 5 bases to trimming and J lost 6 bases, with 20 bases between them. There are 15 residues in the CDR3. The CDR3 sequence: CASSTPGGGPGEQYF. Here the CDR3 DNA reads TGTGCCAGCAGTACCCCAGGGGGAGGGCCTGGCGAGCAGTACTTC.

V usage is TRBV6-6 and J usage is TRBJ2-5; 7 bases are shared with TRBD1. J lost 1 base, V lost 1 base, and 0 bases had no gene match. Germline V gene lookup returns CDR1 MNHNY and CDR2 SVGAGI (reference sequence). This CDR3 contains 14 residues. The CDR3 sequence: CASSYYRGQETQYF. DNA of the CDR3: TGTGCCAGCAGTTACTACAGGGGCCAAGAGACCCAGTACTTC.

The CDR3 is CASSPQAVGEQFF. The DNA for the CDR3 is TGTGCCAGCAGCCCTCAAGCGGTGGGCGAGCAGTTCTTC. The J gene is TRBJ2-1, the V gene TRBV7-3, with D tentatively TRBD2 (5 bases). The ends were cut back, 5 bases at V and 10 bases at J, with 15 bases in the middle. The germline CDR1 and CDR2 sequences are SGHTA and FQGTGA. This CDR3 contains 13 residues. Variable domain in full (rest from reference TRBV7-3 and TRBJ2-1): GAGVSQTPSNKVTEKGKYVELRCDPISGHTALYWYRQSLGQGPEFLIYFQGTGAADDSGLPNDRFFAVRPEGSVSTLKIQRTERGDSAVYLCASSPQAVGEQFFGPGTRLTVL.

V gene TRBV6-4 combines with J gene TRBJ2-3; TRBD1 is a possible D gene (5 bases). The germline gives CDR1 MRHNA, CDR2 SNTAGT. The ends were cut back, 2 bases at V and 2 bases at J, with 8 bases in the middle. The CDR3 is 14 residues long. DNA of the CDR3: TGTGCCAGCAGTGACGGGGCTCCCACAGATACGCAGTATTTT. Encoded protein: CASSDGAPTDTQYF.

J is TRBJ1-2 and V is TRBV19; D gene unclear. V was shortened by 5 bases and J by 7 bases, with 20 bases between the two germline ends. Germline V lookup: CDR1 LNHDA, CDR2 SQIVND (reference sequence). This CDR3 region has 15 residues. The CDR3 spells CASSDRSGGIGGYTF. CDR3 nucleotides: TGTGCCAGTAGTGATCGGTCGGGAGGCATTGGTGGCTACACCTTC.

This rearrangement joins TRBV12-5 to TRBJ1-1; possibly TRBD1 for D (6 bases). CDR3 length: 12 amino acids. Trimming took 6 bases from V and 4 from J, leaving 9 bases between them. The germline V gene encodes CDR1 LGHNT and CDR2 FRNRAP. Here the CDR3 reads CASGGGPTEAFF. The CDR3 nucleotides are TGTGCTAGTGGAGGGGGGCCCACTGAAGCTTTCTTT.

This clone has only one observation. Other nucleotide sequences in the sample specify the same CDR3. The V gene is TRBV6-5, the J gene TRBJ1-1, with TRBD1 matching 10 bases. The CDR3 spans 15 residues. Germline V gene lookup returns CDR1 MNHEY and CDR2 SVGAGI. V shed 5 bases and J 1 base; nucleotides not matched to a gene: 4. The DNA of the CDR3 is TGTGCCAGCAGTCCCCGGGACAGGGGGAACACTGAAGCTTTCTTT. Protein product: CASSPRDRGNTEAFF.

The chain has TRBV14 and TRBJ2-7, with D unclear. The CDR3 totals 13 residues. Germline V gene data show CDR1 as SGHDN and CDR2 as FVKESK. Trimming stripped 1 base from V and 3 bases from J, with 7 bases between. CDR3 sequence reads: CASSQAPLYEQYF. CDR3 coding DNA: TGTGCCAGCAGCCAAGCTCCTCTCTACGAGCAGTACTTC. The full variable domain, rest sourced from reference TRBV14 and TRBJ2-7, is EAGVTQFPSHSVIEKGQTVTLRCDPISGHDNLYWYRRVMGKEIKFLLHFVKESKQDESGMPNNRFLAERTGGTYSTLKVQPAELEDSGVYFCASSQAPLYEQYFGPGTRLTVT.

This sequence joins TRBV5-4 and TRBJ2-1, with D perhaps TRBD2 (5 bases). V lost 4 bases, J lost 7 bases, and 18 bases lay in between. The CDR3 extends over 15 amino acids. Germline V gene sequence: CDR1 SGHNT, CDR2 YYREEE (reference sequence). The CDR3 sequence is CASSQKILVWNEQFF. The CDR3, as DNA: TGTGCCAGCAGCCAAAAAATACTAGTTTGGAATGAGCAGTTCTTC.

CDR3 sequence reads: CASSPGGVWTEAFF. CDR3 DNA sequence: TGTGCCAGCAGCCCAGGGGGGGTTTGGACTGAAGCTTTCTTT. The chain recombines TRBV3-1 (or the pseudogene TRBV3-2) with TRBJ1-1; 7 bases are shared with TRBD1. Germline CDR1 is LGHDT and CDR2 is YNNKEL (reference sequence). The junction had 7 bases not matched to a gene; V was cut back by 4 bases and J by 5 bases. The CDR3 sequence is 14 residues long.

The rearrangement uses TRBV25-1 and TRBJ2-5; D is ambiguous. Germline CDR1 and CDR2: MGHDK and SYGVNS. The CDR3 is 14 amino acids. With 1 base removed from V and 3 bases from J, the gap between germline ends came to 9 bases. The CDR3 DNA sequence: TGTGCCAGCAGTGAATCAACAGTGGAAGAGACCCAGTACTTC. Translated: CASSESTVEETQYF. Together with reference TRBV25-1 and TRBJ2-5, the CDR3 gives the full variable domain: EADIYQTPRYLVIGTGKKITLECSQTMGHDKMYWYQQDPGMELHLIHYSYGVNSTEKGDLSSESTVSRIRTEHFPLTLESARPSHTSQYLCASSESTVEETQYFGPGTRLLVL.

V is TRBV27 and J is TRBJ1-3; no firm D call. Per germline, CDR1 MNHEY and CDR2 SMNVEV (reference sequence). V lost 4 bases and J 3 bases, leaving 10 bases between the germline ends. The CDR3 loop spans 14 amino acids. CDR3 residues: CASSSRRFGNTIYF. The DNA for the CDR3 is TGTGCCAGCAGTTCCCGCAGGTTTGGAAACACCATATATTTT.

The CDR3 loop is CASSVRGLSYGYTF. The CDR3 nucleotides read TGTGCCAGCAGTGTCAGAGGGCTGAGCTATGGCTACACCTTC. The rearrangement joins TRBV2 to TRBJ1-2; D is ambiguous. From germline, CDR1 is SNHLY and CDR2 FYNNEI. V lost 4 bases and J 4 bases, leaving 13 bases between the germline ends. The CDR3 sequence is 14 residues long.

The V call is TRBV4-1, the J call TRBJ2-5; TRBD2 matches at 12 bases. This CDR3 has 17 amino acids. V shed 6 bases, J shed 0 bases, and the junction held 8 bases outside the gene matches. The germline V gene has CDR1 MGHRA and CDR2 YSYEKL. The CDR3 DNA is TGCGCCAGCAGTGCTACCGGACTAGCGGGAAACCAAGAGACCCAGTACTTC. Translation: CASSATGLAGNQETQYF.

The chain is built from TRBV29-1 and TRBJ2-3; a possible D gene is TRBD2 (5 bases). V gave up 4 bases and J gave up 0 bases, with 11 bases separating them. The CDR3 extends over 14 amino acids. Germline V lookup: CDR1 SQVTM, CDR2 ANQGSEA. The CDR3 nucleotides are TGCAGCGTTGGGGCGGGCTTCAGCACAGATACGCAGTATTTT. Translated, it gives CSVGAGFSTDTQYF.